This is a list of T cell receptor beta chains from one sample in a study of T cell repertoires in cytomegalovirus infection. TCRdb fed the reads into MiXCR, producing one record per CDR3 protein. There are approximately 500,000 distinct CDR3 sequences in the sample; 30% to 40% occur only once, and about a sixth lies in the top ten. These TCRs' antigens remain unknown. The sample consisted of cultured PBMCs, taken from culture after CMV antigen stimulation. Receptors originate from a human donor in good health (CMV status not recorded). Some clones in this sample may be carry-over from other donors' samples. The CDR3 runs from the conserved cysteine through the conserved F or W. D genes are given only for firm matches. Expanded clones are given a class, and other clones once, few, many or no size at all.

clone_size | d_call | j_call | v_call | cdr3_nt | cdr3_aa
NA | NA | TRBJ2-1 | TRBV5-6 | TGTGCCAGCAGCTTAGAAGGGAGTCGGAAAAATGAGCAGTTCTTC | CASSLEGSRKNEQFF
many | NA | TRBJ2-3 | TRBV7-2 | TGTGCCAGCAGCCTTGACCTTCCAGACTTAGATACGCAGTATTTT | CASSLDLPDLDTQYF
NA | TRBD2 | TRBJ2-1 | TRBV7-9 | TGTGCCAGCAGCTTAGGCGGCGGGAGGGACAATGAGCAGTTCTTC | CASSLGGGRDNEQFF
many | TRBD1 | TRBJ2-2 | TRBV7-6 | TGTGCCAGCAGCTTAGGGACAGGGGAGACCGGGGAGCTGTTTTTT | CASSLGTGETGELFF
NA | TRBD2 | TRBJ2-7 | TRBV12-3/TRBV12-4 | TGTGCCAGTGGGACTAGCGGTCCCTACGAGCAGTACTTC | CASGTSGPYEQYF
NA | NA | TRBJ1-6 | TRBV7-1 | TGTGCCAGCAGCCCGGTTGTGGGGGGCACTTCACCCCTCCACTTT | CASSPVVGGTSPLHF
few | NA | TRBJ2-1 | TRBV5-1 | TGCGCCAGCAGACCGCAACCTTCTGTTCATGAGCAGTTCTTC | CASRPQPSVHEQFF
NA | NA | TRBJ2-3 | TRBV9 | TGTGCCAGCAGCGATCCGCTAACTAGCAGTGAAACGCAGTATTTT | CASSDPLTSSETQYF
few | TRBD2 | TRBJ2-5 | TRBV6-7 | TGTGCCAGCAGTTACTCGCAAGCGGGAGCCATGTACCAAGAGACCCAGTACTTC | CASSYSQAGAMYQETQYF
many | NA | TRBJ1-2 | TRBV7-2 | TGTGCCAGCAGCAGACAGGACAGCCGGAATGGCTACACCTTC | CASSRQDSRNGYTF
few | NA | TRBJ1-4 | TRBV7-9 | TGTGCCAGCAGCTCCGGGACTCTAACAACTAATGAAAAACTGTTTTTT | CASSSGTLTTNEKLFF
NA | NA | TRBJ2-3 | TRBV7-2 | TGTGCCAGCAGCCCAAGGGGGAGGTTTGCCGCAGATACGCAGTATTTT | CASSPRGRFAADTQYF
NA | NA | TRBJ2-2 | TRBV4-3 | TGCGCCAGCAGCCAAGGTAGCCTGGGAACCGGGGAGCTGTTTTTT | CASSQGSLGTGELFF
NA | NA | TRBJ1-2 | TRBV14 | TGTGCCAGCAGCCAATTCCGTCGGGAAGGCTACACCTTC | CASSQFRREGYTF
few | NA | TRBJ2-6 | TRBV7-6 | TGTGCCAGCAGCTTATCTAGCTCTGGGGCCAACGTCCTGACTTTC | CASSLSSSGANVLTF
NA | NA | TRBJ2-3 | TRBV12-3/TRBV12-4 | TGTGCCAGCAGTACCTCCCGAGCCATGCAGTATTTT | CASSTSRAMQYF
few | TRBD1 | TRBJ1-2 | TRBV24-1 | TGTGCCACCAGTGATACGGGACAGCCTAAAGGGGGTTATGGCTACACCTTC | CATSDTGQPKGGYGYTF
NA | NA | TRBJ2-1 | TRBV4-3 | TGCGCCAGCAGCCAAGGAGGGGGGGCTGAGCAGTTCTTC | CASSQGGGAEQFF
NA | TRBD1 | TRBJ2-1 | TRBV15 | TGTGCCACCAGCCCGGACAGGGGGCGGCTAGCGAGAAATGAGCAGTTCTTC | CATSPDRGRLARNEQFF
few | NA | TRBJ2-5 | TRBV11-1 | TGTGCCAGCAGCTCGCAACTAGCTCCCCAAGAGACCCAGTACTTC | CASSSQLAPQETQYF
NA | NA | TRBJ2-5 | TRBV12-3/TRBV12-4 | TGTGCCAGCAGTTCTGTTGGGGTGGAGGGGGAGACCCAGTACTTC | CASSSVGVEGETQYF
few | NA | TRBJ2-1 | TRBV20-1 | TGCAGTGCTAGAGATTGGAATGAGCAGTTCTTC | CSARDWNEQFF
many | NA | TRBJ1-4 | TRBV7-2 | TGTGCCAGCAGCTTTTACAGGGCTGCGGCTAATGAAAAACTGTTTTTT | CASSFYRAAANEKLFF
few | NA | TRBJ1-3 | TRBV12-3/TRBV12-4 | TGTGCCAGCAGTTTTTCAGGAGGGTTGGGAAACACCATATATTTT | CASSFSGGLGNTIYF
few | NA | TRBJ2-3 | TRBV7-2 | TGTGCCAGCAGCTTAACCGGGTTCCTCACAGATACGCAGTATTTT | CASSLTGFLTDTQYF
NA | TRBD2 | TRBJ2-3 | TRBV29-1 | TGCAGCGGGGGGACTAGTCCAGATACGCAGTATTTT | CSGGTSPDTQYF
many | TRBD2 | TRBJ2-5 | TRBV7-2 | TGTGCCAGCAGCGGCGGACTAGCGGGAGTTGAGACCCAGTACTTC | CASSGGLAGVETQYF
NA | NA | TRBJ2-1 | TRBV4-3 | TGCGCCAGCAGCCAAGAGTGGGAGAAGACCCTATACAATGAGCAGTTCTTC | CASSQEWEKTLYNEQFF
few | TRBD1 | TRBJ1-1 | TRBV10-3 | TGTGCCATCAGACCGGGACAGGGTATGAACACTGAAGCTTTCTTT | CAIRPGQGMNTEAFF
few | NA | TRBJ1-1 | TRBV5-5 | TGTGCCAGCAGCTTGGATCCGGGGTACACTGAAGCTTTCTTT | CASSLDPGYTEAFF
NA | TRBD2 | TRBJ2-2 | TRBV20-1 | TGCAGTGCTAGACGGGCTAGCGGACCGAACACCGGGGAGCTGTTTTTT | CSARRASGPNTGELFF
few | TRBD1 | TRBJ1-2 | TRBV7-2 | TGTGCCAGCAGCCCAAGGACAGGGGGCGCCTATGGCTACACCTTC | CASSPRTGGAYGYTF
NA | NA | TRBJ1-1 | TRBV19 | TGTGCCAGTAGTAACGACAGGATGAACACTGAAGCTTTCTTT | CASSNDRMNTEAFF
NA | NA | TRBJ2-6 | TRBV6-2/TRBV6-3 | TGTGCCAGCAGTTGGACCCCGACGGGCCTCGGGGCCAACGTCCTGACTTTC | CASSWTPTGLGANVLTF
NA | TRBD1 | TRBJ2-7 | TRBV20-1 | TGCAGTGCTTGGGGACAGGCACTCCACGAGCAGTACTTC | CSAWGQALHEQYF
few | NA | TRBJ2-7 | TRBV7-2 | TGTGCCAGCAGCTCCCGTGCGGCCGAGCAGTACTTC | CASSSRAAEQYF
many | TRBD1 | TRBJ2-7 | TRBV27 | TGTGCCAGCAGCCGGATCATGGGACAGGGGGCGGGGGAGCAGTACTTC | CASSRIMGQGAGEQYF
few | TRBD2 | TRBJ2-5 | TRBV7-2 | TGTGCCAGCAGCTGGACCAGCGGGGGGGAAGAGACCCAGTACTTC | CASSWTSGGEETQYF
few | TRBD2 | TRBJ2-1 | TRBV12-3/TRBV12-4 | TGTGCCAGCAGTTTAGGTCTAGCGGGAGGGATTTACAATGAGCAGTTCTTC | CASSLGLAGGIYNEQFF
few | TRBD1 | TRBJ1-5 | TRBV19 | TGTGCCAGTAGTAAAAAGGGACAGGGCGGAGGACAGCCCCAGCATTTT | CASSKKGQGGGQPQHF
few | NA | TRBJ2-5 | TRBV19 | TGTGCCAGCCGCGAAGGAGGGAAAGAGACCCAGTACTTC | CASREGGKETQYF
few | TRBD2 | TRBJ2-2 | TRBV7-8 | TGTGCCAGCAGCTTTGGGACTACTCTCACCGGGGAGCTGTTTTTT | CASSFGTTLTGELFF
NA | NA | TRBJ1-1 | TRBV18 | TGTGCCAGCCAGATCACGTTCATGAACACTGAAGCTTTCTTT | CASQITFMNTEAFF
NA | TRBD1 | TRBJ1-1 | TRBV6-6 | TGTGCCAGCAGCTCCGTCGGGACAGGGGGTTGGTTGAACACTGAAGCTTTCTTT | CASSSVGTGGWLNTEAFF
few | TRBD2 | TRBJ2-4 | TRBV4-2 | TGTGCCAGCAGCCAAGATTGGGGGGGGGGAAACATTCAGTACTTC | CASSQDWGGGNIQYF
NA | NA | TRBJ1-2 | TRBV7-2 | TGTGCCAGCAGCTTAGTCTTCCCTGGACCCTACACCTTC | CASSLVFPGPYTF
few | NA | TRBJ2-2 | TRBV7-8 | TGTGCCAGCTCGACAATGTTGGGCCTTGTTAACACCGGGGAGCTGTTTTTT | CASSTMLGLVNTGELFF
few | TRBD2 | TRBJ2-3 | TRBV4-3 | TGCGCCAGCAGCCAGGGGACTAGTCTCGCCACAGATACGCAGTATTTT | CASSQGTSLATDTQYF
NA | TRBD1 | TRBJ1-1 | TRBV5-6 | TGTGCCAGCAGCTTGCGCCGGACAGGGGGGAATGAAGCTTTCTTT | CASSLRRTGGNEAFF
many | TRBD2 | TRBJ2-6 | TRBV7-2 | TGTGCCAGCAGCCTTACTAGCGGGACTAGCTCTGGGGCCAACGTCCTGACTTTC | CASSLTSGTSSGANVLTF